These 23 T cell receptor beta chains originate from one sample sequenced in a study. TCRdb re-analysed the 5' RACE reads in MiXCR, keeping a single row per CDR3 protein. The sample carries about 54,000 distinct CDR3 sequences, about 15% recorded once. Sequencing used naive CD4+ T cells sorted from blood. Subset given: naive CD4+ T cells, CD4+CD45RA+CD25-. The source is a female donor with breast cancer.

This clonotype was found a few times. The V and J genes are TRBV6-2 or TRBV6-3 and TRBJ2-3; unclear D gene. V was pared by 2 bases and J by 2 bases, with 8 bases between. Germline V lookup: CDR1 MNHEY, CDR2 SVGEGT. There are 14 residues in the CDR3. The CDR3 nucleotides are TGTGCCAGCAGTTACCATACCGTCACAGATACGCAGTATTTT. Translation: CASSYHTVTDTQYF.

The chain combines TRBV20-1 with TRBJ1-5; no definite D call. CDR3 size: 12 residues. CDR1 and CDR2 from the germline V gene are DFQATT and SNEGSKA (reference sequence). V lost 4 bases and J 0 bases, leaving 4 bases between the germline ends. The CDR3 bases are TGCAGTGCTAAGTATAGCAATCAGCCCCAGCATTTT. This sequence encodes CSAKYSNQPQHF.

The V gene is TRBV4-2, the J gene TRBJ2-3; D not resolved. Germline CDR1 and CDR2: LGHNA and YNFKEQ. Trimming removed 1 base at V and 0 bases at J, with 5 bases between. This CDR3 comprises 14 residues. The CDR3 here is CASSQGGSTDTQYF. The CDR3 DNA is TGTGCCAGCAGCCAAGGAGGTAGCACAGATACGCAGTATTTT.

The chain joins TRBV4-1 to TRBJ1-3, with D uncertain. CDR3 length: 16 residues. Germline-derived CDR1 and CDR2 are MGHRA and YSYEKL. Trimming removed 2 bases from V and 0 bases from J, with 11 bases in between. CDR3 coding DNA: TGCGCCAGCAGCCAATTTGCGGCTAGCTCTGGAAACACCATATATTTT. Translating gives CASSQFAASSGNTIYF.

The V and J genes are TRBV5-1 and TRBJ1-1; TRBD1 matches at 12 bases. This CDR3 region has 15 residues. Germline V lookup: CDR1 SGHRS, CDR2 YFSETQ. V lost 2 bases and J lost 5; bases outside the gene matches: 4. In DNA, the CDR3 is TGCGCCAGCAGCTTCCGGGACAGGGGGCTGACTGAAGCTTTCTTT. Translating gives CASSFRDRGLTEAFF.

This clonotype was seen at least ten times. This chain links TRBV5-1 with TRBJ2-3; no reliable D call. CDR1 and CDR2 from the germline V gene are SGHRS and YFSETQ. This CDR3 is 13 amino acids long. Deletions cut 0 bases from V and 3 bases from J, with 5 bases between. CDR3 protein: CASSLDATDTQYF. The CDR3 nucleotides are TGCGCCAGCAGCTTGGACGCTACAGATACGCAGTATTTT.

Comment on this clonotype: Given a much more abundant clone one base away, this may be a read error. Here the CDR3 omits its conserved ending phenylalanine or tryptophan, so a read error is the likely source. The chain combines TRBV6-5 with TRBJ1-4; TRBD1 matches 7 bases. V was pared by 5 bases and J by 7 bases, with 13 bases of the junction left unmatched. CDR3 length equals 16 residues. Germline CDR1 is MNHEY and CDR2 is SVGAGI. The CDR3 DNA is TGTGCCAGCAGTGTCGACCTCCGGACAGGAGGTGAAAAACTGTTTTGT. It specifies CASSVDLRTGGEKLFC.

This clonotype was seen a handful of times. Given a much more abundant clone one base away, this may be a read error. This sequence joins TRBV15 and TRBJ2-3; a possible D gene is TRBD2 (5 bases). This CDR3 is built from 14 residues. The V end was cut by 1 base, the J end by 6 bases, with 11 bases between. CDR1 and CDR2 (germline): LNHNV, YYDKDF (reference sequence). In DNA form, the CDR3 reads TGTGCCACCAGCAGAGTAGTGGTAGCGGATACGCAGTATTTT. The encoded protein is CATSRVVVADTQYF.

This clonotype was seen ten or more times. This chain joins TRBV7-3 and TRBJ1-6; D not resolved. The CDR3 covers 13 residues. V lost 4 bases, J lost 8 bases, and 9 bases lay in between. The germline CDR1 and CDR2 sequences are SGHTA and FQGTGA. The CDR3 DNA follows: TGTGCCAGCAGCTACTCGCGGGATTCACCCCTCCACTTT. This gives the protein CASSYSRDSPLHF. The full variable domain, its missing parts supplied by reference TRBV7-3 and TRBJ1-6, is GAGVSQTPSNKVTEKGKYVELRCDPISGHTALYWYRQSLGQGPEFLIYFQGTGAADDSGLPNDRFFAVRPEGSVSTLKIQRTERGDSAVYLCASSYSRDSPLHFGNGTRLTVT.

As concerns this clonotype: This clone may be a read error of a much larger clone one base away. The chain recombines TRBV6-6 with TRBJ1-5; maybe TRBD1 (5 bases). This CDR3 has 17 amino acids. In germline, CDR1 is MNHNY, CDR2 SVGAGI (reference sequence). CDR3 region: CASIYPLRRGSNQPQHF. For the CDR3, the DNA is TGTGCCAGCATTTACCCCTTAAGGAGGGGTAGCAATCAGCCCCAGCATTTT.

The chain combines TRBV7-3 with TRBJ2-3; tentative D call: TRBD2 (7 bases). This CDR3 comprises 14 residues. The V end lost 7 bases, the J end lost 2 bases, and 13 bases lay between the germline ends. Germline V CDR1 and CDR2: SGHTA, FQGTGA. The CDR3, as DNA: TGTGCCAGCAAGGGGGGGACAAACACAGATACGCAGTATTTT. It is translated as CASKGGTNTDTQYF.

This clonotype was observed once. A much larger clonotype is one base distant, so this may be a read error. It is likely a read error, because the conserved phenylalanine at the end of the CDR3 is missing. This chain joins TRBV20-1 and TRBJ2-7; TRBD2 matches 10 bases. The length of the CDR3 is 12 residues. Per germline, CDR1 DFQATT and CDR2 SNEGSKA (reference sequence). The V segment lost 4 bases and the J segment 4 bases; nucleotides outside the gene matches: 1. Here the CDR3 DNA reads TGCAGTGCTACTAGCGGGAGTTACGAGCAGTACTAC. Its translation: CSATSGSYEQYY.

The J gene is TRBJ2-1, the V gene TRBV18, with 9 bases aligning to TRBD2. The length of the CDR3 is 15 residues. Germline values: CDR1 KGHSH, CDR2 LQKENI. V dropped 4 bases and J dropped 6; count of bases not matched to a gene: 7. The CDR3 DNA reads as TGTGCCAGCTCACTATTAGCGGGAGACGGCAATGAGCAGTTCTTC. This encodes CASSLLAGDGNEQFF.

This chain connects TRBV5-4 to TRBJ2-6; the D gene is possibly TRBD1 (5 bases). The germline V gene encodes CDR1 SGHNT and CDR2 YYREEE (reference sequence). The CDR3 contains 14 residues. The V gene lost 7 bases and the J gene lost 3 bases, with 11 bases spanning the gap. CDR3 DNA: TGTGCCAGCCGCAGGGTCGGTGGGGCCAACGTCCTGACTTTC. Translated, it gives CASRRVGGANVLTF.

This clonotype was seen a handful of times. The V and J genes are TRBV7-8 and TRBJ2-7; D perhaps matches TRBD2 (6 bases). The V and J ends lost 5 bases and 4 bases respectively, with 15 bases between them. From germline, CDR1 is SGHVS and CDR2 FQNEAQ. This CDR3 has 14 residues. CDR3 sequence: CASSPRDGGYEQYF. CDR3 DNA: TGTGCCAGCAGCCCCCGGGACGGGGGTTACGAGCAGTACTTC. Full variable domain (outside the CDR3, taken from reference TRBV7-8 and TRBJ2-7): GAGVSQSPRYKVAKRGQDVALRCDPISGHVSLFWYQQALGQGPEFLTYFQNEAQLDKSGLPSDRFFAERPEGSVSTLKIQRTQQEDSAVYLCASSPRDGGYEQYFGPGTRLTVT.

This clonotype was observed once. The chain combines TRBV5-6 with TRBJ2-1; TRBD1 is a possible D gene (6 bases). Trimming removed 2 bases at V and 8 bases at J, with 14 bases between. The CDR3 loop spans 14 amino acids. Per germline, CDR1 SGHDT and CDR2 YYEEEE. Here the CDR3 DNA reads TGTGCCAGCAGCTTATACTACAGGGCTCATGAGCAGTTCTTC. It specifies CASSLYYRAHEQFF. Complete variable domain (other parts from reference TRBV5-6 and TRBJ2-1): DAGVTQSPTHLIKTRGQQVTLRCSPKSGHDTVSWYQQALGQGPQFIFQYYEEEERQRGNFPDRFSGHQFPNYSSELNVNALLLGDSALYLCASSLYYRAHEQFFGPGTRLTVL.

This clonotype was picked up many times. In DNA form, the CDR3 reads TGTGCCAGCAGCATATCGGACTCCCAAGGGGAGCAGTACTTC. This encodes CASSISDSQGEQYF. The J gene is TRBJ2-7, the V gene TRBV7-2; possible D gene TRBD2, 5 bases. Germline lookup yields CDR1 SGHTA and CDR2 FQGNSA. The CDR3 covers 14 residues. Trimming cost V 5 bases and J 7 bases, with 18 bases left between them.

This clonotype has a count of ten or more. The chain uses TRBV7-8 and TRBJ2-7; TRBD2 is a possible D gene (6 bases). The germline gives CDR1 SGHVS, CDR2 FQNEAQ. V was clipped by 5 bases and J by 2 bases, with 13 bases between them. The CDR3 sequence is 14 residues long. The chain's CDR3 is CASSTGDGTYEQYF. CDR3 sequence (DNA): TGTGCCAGCAGCACGGGGGACGGAACCTACGAGCAGTACTTC.

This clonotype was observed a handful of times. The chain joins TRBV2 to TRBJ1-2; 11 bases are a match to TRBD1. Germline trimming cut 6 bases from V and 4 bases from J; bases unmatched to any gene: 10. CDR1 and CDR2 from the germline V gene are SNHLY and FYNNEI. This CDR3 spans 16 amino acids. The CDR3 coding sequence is TGTGCCAGCAGGATAGGACAGGGGGCGCGAAGCTATGGCTACACCTTC. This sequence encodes CASRIGQGARSYGYTF.

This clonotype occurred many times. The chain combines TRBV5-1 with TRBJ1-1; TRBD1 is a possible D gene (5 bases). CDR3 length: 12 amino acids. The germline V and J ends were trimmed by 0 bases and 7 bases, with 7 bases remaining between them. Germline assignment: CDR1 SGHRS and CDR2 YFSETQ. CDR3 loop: CASSLDRSEAFF. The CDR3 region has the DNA TGCGCCAGCAGCTTGGACAGGAGTGAAGCTTTCTTT.

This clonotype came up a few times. The CDR3 nucleotides read TGTGCCAGCAGCCAAACCCCGGGGGGTGGCTATGGCTACACCTTC. It is translated as CASSQTPGGGYGYTF. J is TRBJ1-2 and V is TRBV5-5, with a possible D match to TRBD1 (5 bases). Looked up from germline, CDR1 is SGHKS and CDR2 is YYEKEE (reference sequence). V dropped 4 bases and J dropped 4 bases, with 17 bases sitting between them. The CDR3 sequence is 15 residues long. Based on the CDR3 plus reference TRBV5-5 and TRBJ1-2, the full variable domain is DAGVTQSPTHLIKTRGQQVTLRCSPISGHKSVSWYQQVLGQGPQFIFQYYEKEERGRGNFPDRFSARQFPNYSSELNVNALLLGDSALYLCASSQTPGGGYGYTFGSGTRLTVV.

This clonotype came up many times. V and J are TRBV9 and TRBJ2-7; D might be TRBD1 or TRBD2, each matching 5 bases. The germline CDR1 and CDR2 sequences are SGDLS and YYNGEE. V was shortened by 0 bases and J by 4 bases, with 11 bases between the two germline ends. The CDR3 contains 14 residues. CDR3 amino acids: CASSVGGNQYEQYF. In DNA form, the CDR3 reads TGTGCCAGCAGCGTAGGGGGGAATCAATACGAGCAGTACTTC.

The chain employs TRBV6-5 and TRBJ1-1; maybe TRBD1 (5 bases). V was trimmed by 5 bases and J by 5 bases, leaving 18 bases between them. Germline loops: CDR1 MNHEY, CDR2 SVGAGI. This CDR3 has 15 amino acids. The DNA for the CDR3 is TGTGCCAGCAGTCCCTATCAGGCAGGGAGGACTGAAGCTTTCTTT. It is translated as CASSPYQAGRTEAFF.